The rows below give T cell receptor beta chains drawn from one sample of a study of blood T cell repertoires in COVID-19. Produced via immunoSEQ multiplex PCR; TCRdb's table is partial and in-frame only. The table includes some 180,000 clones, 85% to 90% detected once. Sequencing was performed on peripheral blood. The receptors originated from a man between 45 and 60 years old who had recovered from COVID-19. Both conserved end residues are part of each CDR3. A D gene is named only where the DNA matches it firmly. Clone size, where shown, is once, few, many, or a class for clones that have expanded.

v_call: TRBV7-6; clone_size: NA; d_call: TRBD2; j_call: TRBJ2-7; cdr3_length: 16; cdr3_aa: CASSSLASGRSYEQYF; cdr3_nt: TGTGCCAGCAGCTCCCTCGCTAGCGGGAGGTCCTACGAGCAGTACTTC
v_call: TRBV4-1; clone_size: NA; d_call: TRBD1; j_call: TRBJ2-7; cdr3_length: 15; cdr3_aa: CASRSGTGGTYEQYF; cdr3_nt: TGCGCCAGCAGGTCCGGGACAGGGGGTACTTACGAGCAGTACTTC
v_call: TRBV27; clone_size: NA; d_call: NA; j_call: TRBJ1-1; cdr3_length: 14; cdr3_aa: CASSFGRMNTEAFF; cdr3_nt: TGTGCCAGCAGTTTCGGCAGGATGAACACTGAAGCTTTCTTT
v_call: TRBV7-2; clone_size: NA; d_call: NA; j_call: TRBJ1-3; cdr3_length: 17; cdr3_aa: CASSLGMGRPSGNTIYF; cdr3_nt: TGTGCCAGCAGCTTAGGGATGGGGAGGCCCTCTGGAAACACCATATATTTT
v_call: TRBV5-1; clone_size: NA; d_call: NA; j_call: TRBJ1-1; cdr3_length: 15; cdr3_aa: CASSLDPGQNTEAFF; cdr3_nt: TGCGCCAGCAGCTTGGACCCAGGGCAAAACACTGAAGCTTTCTTT
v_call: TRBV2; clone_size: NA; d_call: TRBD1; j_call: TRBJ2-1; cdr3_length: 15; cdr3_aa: CASSSGTGRNNEQFF; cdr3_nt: TGTGCCAGCAGTTCCGGGACAGGGCGGAACAATGAGCAGTTCTTC
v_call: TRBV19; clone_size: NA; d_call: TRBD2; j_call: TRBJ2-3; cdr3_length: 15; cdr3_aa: CASSTPSGGAGTQYF; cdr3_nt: TGTGCCAGTAGCACCCCTAGCGGGGGTGCGGGTACGCAGTATTTT
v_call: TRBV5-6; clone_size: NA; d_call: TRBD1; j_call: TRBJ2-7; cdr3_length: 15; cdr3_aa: CASSLRDRDFYEQYF; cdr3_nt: TGTGCCAGCAGCTTACGGGACAGGGACTTCTACGAGCAGTACTTC
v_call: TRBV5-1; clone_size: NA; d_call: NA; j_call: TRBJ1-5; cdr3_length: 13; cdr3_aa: CASSLDSDQPQHF; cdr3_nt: TGCGCCAGCAGCCTAGACAGTGATCAGCCCCAGCATTTT
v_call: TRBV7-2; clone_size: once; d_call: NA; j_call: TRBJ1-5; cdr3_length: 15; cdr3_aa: CASSLGQYSNQPQHF; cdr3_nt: TGTGCCAGCAGCTTAGGACAGTATAGCAATCAGCCCCAGCATTTT
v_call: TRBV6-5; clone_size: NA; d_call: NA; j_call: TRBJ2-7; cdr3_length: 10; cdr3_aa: CASSYPEQYF; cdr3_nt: TGTGCCAGCAGTTACCCGGAGCAGTACTTC
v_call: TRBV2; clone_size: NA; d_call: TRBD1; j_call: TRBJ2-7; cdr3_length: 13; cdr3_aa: CASRDQGVGEQYF; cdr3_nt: TGTGCCAGCAGGGACCAGGGGGTTGGCGAGCAGTACTTC
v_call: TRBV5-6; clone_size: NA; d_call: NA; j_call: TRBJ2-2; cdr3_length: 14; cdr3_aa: CASRFGTAPGELFF; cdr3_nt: TGTGCCAGCAGGTTCGGGACTGCCCCCGGGGAGCTGTTTTTT
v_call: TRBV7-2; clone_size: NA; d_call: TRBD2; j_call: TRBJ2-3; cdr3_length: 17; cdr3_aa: CASSLAEGTSGTDTQYF; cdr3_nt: TGTGCCAGCAGCTTAGCAGAAGGGACTAGCGGCACAGATACGCAGTATTTT
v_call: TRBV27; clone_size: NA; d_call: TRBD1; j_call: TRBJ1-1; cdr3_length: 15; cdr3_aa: CASSSPRQGYTEAFF; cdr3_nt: TGTGCCAGCAGTAGCCCCCGACAGGGTTACACTGAAGCTTTCTTT
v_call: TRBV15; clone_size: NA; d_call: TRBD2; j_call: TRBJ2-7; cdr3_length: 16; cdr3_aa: CATSRDLSSGDYEQYF; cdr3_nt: TGTGCCACCAGCAGAGATTTATCTAGCGGAGACTACGAGCAGTACTTC
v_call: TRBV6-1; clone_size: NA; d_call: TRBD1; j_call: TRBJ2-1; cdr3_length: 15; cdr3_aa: CASSEFDRDGNEQFF; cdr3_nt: TGTGCCAGCAGTGAATTTGACAGGGATGGCAATGAGCAGTTCTTC
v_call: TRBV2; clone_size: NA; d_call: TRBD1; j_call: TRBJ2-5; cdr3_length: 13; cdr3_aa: CASSGQGKETQYF; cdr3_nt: TGTGCCAGCAGCGGACAGGGGAAAGAGACCCAGTACTTC
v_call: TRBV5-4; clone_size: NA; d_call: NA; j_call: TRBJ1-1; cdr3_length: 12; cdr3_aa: CASRGRGTEAFF; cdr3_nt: TGTGCCAGCAGGGGCAGGGGCACTGAAGCTTTCTTT
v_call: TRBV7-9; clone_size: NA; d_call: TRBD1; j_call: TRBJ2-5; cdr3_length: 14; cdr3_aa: CASSSGTVQETQYF; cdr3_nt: TGTGCCAGCAGCTCCGGGACAGTCCAAGAGACCCAGTACTTC
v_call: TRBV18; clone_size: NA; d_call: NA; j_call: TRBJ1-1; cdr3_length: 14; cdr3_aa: CASSPPLKNTEAFF; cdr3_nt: TGTGCCAGCTCACCACCCCTAAAGAACACTGAAGCTTTCTTT
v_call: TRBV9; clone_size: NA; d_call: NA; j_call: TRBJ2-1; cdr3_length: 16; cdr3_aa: CASSVGSGQSYNEQFF; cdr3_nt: TGTGCCAGCAGCGTAGGCTCAGGGCAATCGTACAATGAGCAGTTCTTC
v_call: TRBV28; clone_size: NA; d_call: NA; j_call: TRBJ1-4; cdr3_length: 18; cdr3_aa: CASSPPRRAWMGGEKLFF; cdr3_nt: TGTGCCAGCAGTCCTCCCCGGAGGGCTTGGATGGGAGGGGAAAAACTGTTTTTT
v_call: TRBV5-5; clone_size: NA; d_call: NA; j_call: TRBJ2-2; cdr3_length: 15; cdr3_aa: CASSLWTGRDGELFF; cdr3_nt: TGTGCCAGCAGCTTGTGGACAGGGAGGGACGGGGAGCTGTTTTTT
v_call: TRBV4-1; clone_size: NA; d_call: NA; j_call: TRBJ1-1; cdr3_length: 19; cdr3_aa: CASSQDSSFGRALGREAFF; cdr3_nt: TGCGCCAGCAGCCAAGATAGTTCCTTCGGCAGGGCCTTGGGTCGTGAAGCTTTCTTT
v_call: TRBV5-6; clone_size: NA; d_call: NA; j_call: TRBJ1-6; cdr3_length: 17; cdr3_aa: CASSGRAPQVYNSPLHF; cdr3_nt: TGTGCCAGCAGCGGGCGAGCCCCCCAGGTCTATAATTCACCCCTCCACTTT
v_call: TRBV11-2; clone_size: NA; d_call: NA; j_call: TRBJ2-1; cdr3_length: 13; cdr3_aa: CASSLAQGWRQFF; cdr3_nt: TGTGCCAGCAGCTTAGCTCAGGGGTGGCGGCAGTTCTTC
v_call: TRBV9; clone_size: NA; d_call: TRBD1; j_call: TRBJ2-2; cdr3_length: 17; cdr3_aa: CASTDNPGQGNTGELFF; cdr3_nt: TGTGCCAGCACCGATAATCCGGGACAGGGCAACACCGGGGAGCTGTTTTTT
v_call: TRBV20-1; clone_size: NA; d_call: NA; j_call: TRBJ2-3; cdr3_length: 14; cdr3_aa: CSASGAQYTDTQYF; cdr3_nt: TGCAGTGCTAGTGGGGCACAATACACAGATACGCAGTATTTT
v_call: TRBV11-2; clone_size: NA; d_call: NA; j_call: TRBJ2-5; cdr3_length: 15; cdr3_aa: CASSLDGAVQETQYF; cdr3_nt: TGTGCCAGCAGCTTAGATGGGGCAGTCCAAGAGACCCAGTACTTC
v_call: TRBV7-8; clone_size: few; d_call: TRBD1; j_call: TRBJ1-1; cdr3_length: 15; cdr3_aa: CASSLSGRGYTEAFF; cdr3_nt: TGTGCCAGCAGCTTATCAGGCAGGGGGTACACTGAAGCTTTCTTT
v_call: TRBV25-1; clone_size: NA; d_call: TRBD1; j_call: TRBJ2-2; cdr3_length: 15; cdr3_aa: CASRTGTGNTGELFF; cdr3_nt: TGTGCCAGCAGGACCGGGACAGGGAACACCGGGGAGCTGTTTTTT
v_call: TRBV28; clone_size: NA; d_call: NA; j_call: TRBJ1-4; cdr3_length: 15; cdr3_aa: CASTPGRDIREKLFF; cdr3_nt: TGTGCCAGCACTCCCGGCCGGGACATCCGTGAAAAACTGTTTTTT
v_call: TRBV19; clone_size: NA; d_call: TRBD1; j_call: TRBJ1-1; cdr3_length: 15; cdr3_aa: CASSPGQSLNTEAFF; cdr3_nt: TGTGCCAGTAGTCCGGGACAGAGCCTGAACACTGAAGCTTTCTTT
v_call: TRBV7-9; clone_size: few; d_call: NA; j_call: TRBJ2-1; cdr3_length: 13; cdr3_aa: CASSLGTVTEQFF; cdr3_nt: TGTGCCAGCAGCTTAGGGACAGTGACTGAGCAGTTCTTC
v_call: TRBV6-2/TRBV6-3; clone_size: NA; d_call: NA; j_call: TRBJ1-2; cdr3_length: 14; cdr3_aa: CASSYPTTNYGYTF; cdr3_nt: TGTGCCAGCAGTTACCCCACAACTAACTATGGCTACACCTTC
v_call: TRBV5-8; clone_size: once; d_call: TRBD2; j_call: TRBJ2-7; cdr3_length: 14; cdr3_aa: CASRPGLASYEQYF; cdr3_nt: TGTGCCAGCAGGCCGGGACTAGCGTCCTACGAGCAGTACTTC
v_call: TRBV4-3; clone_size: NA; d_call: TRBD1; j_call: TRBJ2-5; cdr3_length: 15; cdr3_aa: CASSHRTGPQETQYF; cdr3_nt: TGCGCCAGCAGCCACCGGACAGGGCCCCAAGAGACCCAGTACTTC
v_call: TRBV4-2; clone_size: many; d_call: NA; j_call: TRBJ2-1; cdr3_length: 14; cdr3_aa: CASSSREAYNEQFF; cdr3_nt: TGTGCCAGCAGCTCCCGAGAAGCCTACAATGAGCAGTTCTTC
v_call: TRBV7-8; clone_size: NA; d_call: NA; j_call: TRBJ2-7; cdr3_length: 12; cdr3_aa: CASSLGGDEQYF; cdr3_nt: TGTGCCAGCAGCTTAGGCGGGGACGAGCAGTACTTC
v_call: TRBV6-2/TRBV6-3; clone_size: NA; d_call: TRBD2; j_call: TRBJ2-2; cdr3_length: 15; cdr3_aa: CASTPGLAVSGELFF; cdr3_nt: TGTGCCAGCACCCCGGGACTAGCCGTTTCCGGGGAGCTGTTTTTT
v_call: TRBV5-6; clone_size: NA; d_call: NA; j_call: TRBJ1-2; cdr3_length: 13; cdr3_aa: CASRRGQIYGYTF; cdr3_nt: TGTGCCAGCAGGCGCGGACAGATCTATGGCTACACCTTC
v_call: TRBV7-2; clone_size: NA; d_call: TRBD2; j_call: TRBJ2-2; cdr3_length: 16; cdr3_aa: CASSSRAGGNTGELFF; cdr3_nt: TGTGCCAGCAGCTCCCGAGCGGGGGGGAACACCGGGGAGCTGTTTTTT
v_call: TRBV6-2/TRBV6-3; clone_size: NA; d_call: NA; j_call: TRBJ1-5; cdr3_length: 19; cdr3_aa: CASSYSKDEVSLGNQPQHF; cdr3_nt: TGTGCCAGCAGTTACTCGAAAGATGAGGTGTCGTTAGGCAATCAGCCCCAGCATTTT
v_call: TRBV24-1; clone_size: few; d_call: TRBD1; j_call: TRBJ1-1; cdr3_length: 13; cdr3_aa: CATSARGSTEAFF; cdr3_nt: TGTGCCACCAGTGCCAGGGGGAGCACTGAAGCTTTCTTT
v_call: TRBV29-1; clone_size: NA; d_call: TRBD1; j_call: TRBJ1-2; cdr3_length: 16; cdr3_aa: CSVALRGQGANYGYTF; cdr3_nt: TGCAGCGTTGCTTTACGTGGGCAGGGGGCTAACTATGGCTACACCTTC
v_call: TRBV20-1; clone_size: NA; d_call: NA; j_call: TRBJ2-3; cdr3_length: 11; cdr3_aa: CSERVADTQYF; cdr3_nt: TGCAGTGAAAGAGTCGCGGATACGCAGTATTTT
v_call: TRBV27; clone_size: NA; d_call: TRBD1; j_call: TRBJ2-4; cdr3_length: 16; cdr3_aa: CASSTTGGVAKNIQYF; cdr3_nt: TGTGCCAGCAGTACAACAGGGGGCGTAGCCAAAAACATTCAGTACTTC
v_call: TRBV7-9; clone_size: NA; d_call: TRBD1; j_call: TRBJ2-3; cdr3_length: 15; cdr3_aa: CASNFGTGGSDTQYF; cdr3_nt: TGTGCCAGCAACTTTGGGACAGGGGGCTCAGATACGCAGTATTTT
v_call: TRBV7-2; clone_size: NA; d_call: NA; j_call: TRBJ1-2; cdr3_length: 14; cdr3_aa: CASSHRVSQGGYTF; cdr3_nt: TGTGCCAGCAGCCACCGGGTCTCTCAGGGTGGCTACACCTTC
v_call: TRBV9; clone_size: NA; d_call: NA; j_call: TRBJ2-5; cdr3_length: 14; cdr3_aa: CASSEAGRSETQYF; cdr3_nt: TGTGCCAGCAGCGAGGCAGGGAGGTCGGAGACCCAGTACTTC
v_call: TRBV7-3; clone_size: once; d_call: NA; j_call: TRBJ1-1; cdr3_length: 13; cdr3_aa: CASTKGQHTEAFF; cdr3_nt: TGTGCCAGCACCAAAGGACAGCACACTGAAGCTTTCTTT
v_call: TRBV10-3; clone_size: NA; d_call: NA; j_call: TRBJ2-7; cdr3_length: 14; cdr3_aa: CAISDRTSSYEQYF; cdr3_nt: TGTGCCATCAGCGACAGGACATCCTCCTACGAGCAGTACTTC